The 5 T cell receptor beta chains below were found in one sample sequenced in a study of blood T cell repertoires in COVID-19. Assay used: immunoSEQ multiplex PCR; TCRdb lists only in-frame clones, some missing. The sample shows about 130,000 clones, roughly four fifths of them seen only once. The sample comprised peripheral blood. The receptors shown here come from a human donor in a cohort sampled during active COVID-19.

The chain couples TRBV12-3 or TRBV12-4 to TRBJ2-3; 7 bases are shared with TRBD2. This CDR3 has 10 residues. After removal of 10 bases from V and 10 bases from J, the junction contained 5 bases not matched to a gene. The CDR3 region is CATRGGPQYF. In DNA form, the CDR3 reads TGTGCCACCCGCGGGGGACCGCAGTATTTT.

The chain has TRBV4-2 and TRBJ2-5; 15 bases match TRBD2. With 1 base clipped from V and 2 bases from J, the junction kept 8 bases outside the gene matches. Germline V lookup: CDR1 LGHNA, CDR2 YNFKEQ. The CDR3 has 19 amino acids. CDR3 region: CASSQVVGTSGGWQETQYF. CDR3 bases: TGTGCCAGCAGCCAAGTTGTCGGGACTAGCGGGGGGTGGCAAGAGACCCAGTACTTC.

V and J are TRBV5-1 and TRBJ1-1; 7 bases line up with TRBD1. V gave up 10 bases and J gave up 0 bases; unmatched junction bases: 6. The CDR3 loop spans 13 amino acids. Germline V gives CDR1 SGHRS, CDR2 YFSETQ. DNA for the CDR3: TGCGCCTCGACAGGGCGGGTGAACACTGAAGCTTTCTTT. Its translation is CASTGRVNTEAFF.

This clone was counted a few times. The chain combines TRBV4-1 with TRBJ2-5, with 8 bases lining up with TRBD1. The CDR3 sequence is 17 residues long. V dropped 4 bases and J dropped 4; count of bases not matched to a gene: 14. Germline loops: CDR1 MGHRA, CDR2 YSYEKL. The CDR3 DNA is TGCGCCAGCAGCCCCTTCTCCGGTGCCAGGGGGCCAGAGACCCAGTACTTC. Protein product: CASSPFSGARGPETQYF.

This rearrangement joins TRBV6-4 to TRBJ2-7; TRBD1 aligns across 9 bases. There are 14 residues in the CDR3. The V gene's germline CDR1 is MRHNA and CDR2 SNTAGT. The V and J ends lost 5 bases and 4 bases, in that order; junction bases with no gene match: 6. This chain's CDR3 is CASSFQDRGYEQYF. CDR3 in DNA: TGTGCCAGCAGTTTTCAGGACAGGGGTTACGAGCAGTACTTC.